The rows below give T cell receptor beta chains drawn from one sample of a study of T-cell memory formation after mild COVID-19. TCRdb itself ran the 5' RACE reads through MiXCR, one entry per CDR3 protein. The top ten hold roughly 21% of the sample, which has about 430,000 distinct CDR3 sequences, more than 15% seen once. The sample consisted of PBMCs or a T cell subset sorted from them (not recorded which). These receptors all stem from a man aged 18 to 29 who had mild COVID-19 (a few samples of this study predate the infection). Cell type and time point are not known. Each CDR3 is given with its conserved first and last residue. The D gene is left open where the match is weak. Clone size, where shown, is once, few, many, or a class for clones that have expanded.

TGTGCCAGCAGCTTAATGAGAAGTACCGGGACAGTCAACACTGAAGCTTTCTTT	CASSLMRSTGTVNTEAFF	.	TRBJ1-1	TRBV7-6	TRBD1
TGTGCCACCAGTGATTTGGGAGAGAGCTCCTACAATGAGCAGTTCTTC	CATSDLGESSYNEQFF	.	TRBJ2-1	TRBV24-1	.
TGTGCCAGCACCAAAGACTGGGTCCTCGAAATGGGGGTACTTAGCAATCAGCCCCAGCATTTT	CASTKDWVLEMGVLSNQPQHF	few	TRBJ1-5	TRBV6-5	.
TGTGCCAGCTCCCGTCGGGGGGGAAGTAAGGATACGCAGTATTTT	CASSRRGGSKDTQYF	many	TRBJ2-3	TRBV27	TRBD2
TGCGCCAGCAGCCAACGGACAGACTACAATGAGCAGTTCTTC	CASSQRTDYNEQFF	.	TRBJ2-1	TRBV4-1	.
TGTGCCAGTTCCAGGGGCCAGGGATCCGAGCAGTACTTC	CASSRGQGSEQYF	.	TRBJ2-7	TRBV19	.
TGTGCCAGCAGCCACGGAGAGAGGGCAGATACGCAGTATTTT	CASSHGERADTQYF	.	TRBJ2-3	TRBV7-9	.
TGTGCCAGCAGCTTGAGGGCGGGGCGCGCTGAGACCCAGTACTTC	CASSLRAGRAETQYF	.	TRBJ2-5	TRBV7-8	.
TGCGCCAGCAGCGAAGGAAGGGCCGTAGCTGGCACAGATACGCAGTATTTT	CASSEGRAVAGTDTQYF	.	TRBJ2-3	TRBV5-1	.
TGCAGTGCAGCTGGGGCGGGGCTCGAAGAGACCCAGTACTTC	CSAAGAGLEETQYF	.	TRBJ2-5	TRBV20-1	.
TGTGCCAGCAGCACAGGGGACGGAGCCTACGAGCAGTACTTC	CASSTGDGAYEQYF	few	TRBJ2-7	TRBV9	TRBD1
TGCGCCAGCAGCTGGGGGATCTACAATGAGCAGTTCTTC	CASSWGIYNEQFF	few	TRBJ2-1	TRBV5-1	.
TGTGCCAGCCGAGTATCCGGGACAGGGGGCGCGGAAGCTTTCTTT	CASRVSGTGGAEAFF	few	TRBJ1-1	TRBV7-2	TRBD1
TGCAGTGCTAGAACTCCTATGAGCGAGGGGAACTATGGCTACACCTTC	CSARTPMSEGNYGYTF	few	TRBJ1-2	TRBV20-1	.
TGTGCCAGCAGCGGTGGACGGGGGGTCTATGGCTACACCTTC	CASSGGRGVYGYTF	.	TRBJ1-2	TRBV9	.
TGTGCCAGCAGCTTACTCGGGACAGTCAATCAGCCCCAGCATTTT	CASSLLGTVNQPQHF	.	TRBJ1-5	TRBV7-8	TRBD1
TGTGCCAGTAGCGCCCGAAAAACAGGCGCCAGCACAGATACGCAGTATTTT	CASSARKTGASTDTQYF	.	TRBJ2-3	TRBV19	.
TGTGCCTGGACAAGGGACAGCCCCTACGAGCAGTACTTC	CAWTRDSPYEQYF	few	TRBJ2-7	TRBV30	TRBD1
TGTGCCAGCAGTTCCCCCGGCCAGGTCTCCTACGAGCAGTACTTC	CASSSPGQVSYEQYF	.	TRBJ2-7	TRBV6-5	.
TGTGCCAGCAGTTTAGGGACCGGCGGCGCCCGGGAGCTGTTTTTT	CASSLGTGGARELFF	.	TRBJ2-2	TRBV12-3/TRBV12-4	.
TGCAGCGTTGACGCGGATTACTATGGCTACACCTTC	CSVDADYYGYTF	.	TRBJ1-2	TRBV29-1	.
TGTGCCAGCAGCGCAACCCGGGACAGGGGTGCTCATGGGGGCTACACCTTC	CASSATRDRGAHGGYTF	few	TRBJ1-2	TRBV5-6	TRBD1
TGTGCCAGCTCTCGCGGGGCCCAAGAGACCCAGTACTTC	CASSRGAQETQYF	.	TRBJ2-5	TRBV7-9	.
TGTGCCAGCACCCCACAGGGGGCGAGTGAAAAACTGTTTTTT	CASTPQGASEKLFF	.	TRBJ1-4	TRBV12-3/TRBV12-4	TRBD1
TGTGCCAGCAGCCAAGATCTTACCCAGGGTCCGTACTTC	CASSQDLTQGPYF	.	TRBJ2-4	TRBV4-2	.
TGCAGTGCTAGCAACCGGGACAGGGCCTATTCACCCCTCCACTTT	CSASNRDRAYSPLHF	.	TRBJ1-6	TRBV20-1	TRBD1
TGCAGCGTTGAAGAGGGACAGGCAAGCTCCTACGAGCAGTACTTC	CSVEEGQASSYEQYF	.	TRBJ2-7	TRBV29-1	TRBD1
TGTGCCAGCCAGCTGAATACCGGGACTCTTTACGAGCAGTACTTC	CASQLNTGTLYEQYF	.	TRBJ2-7	TRBV6-6	.